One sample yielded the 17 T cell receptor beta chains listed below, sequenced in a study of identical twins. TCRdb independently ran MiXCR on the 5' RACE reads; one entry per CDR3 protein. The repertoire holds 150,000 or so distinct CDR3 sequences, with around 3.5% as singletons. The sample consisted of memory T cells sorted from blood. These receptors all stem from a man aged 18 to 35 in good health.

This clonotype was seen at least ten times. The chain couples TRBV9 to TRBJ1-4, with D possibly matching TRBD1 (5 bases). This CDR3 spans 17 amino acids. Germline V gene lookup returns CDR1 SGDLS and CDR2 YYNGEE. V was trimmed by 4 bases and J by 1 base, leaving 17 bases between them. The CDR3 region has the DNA TGTGCCAGCAGCCCAGCCAGGGTTTCGGTAACTAATGAAAAACTGTTTTTT. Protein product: CASSPARVSVTNEKLFF.

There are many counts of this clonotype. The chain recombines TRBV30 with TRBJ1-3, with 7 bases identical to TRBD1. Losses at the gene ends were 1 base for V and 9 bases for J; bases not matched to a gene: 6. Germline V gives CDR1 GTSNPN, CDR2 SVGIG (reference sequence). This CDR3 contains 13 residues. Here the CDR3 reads CAWSGQGSVTIYF. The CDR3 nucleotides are TGTGCCTGGAGTGGACAGGGAAGCGTCACCATATATTTT. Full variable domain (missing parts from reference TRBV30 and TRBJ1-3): SQTIHQWPATLVQPVGSPLSLECTVEGTSNPNLYWYRQAAGRGLQLLFYSVGIGQISSEVPQNLSASRPQDRQFILSSKKLLLSDSGFYLCAWSGQGSVTIYFGEGSWLTVV.

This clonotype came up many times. The CDR3 reads CASSSAGSDTGELFF. The CDR3 coding sequence is TGCGCCAGCAGCTCCGCAGGGTCGGACACCGGGGAGCTGTTTTTT. The chain carries TRBV5-1 and TRBJ2-2, with D possibly being TRBD1 (5 bases). CDR3 length equals 15 residues. Per germline, CDR1 SGHRS and CDR2 YFSETQ. V was shortened by 3 bases and J by 3 bases, with 12 bases between the two germline ends.

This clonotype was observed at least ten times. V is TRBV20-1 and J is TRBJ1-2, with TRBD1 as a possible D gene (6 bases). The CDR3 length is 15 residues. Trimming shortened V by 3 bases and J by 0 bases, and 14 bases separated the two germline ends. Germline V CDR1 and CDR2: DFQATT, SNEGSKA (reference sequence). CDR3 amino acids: CSASGKGGSNYGYTF. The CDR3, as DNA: TGCAGTGCTAGTGGAAAAGGGGGATCTAACTATGGCTACACCTTC.

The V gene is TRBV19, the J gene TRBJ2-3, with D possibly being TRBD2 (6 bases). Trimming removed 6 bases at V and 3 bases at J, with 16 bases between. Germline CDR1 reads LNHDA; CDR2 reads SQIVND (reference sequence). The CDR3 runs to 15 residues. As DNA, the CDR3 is TGTGCCAGTAGCTTAGGAGGGGTGGCGACAGATACGCAGTATTTT. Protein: CASSLGGVATDTQYF.

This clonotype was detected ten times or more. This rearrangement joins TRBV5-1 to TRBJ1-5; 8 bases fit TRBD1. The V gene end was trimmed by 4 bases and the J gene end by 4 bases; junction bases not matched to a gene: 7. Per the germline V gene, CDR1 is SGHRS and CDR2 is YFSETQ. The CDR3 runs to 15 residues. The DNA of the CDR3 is TGCGCCAGCAGCAGGGGGACAGGTGAGAATCAGCCCCAGCATTTT. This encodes CASSRGTGENQPQHF.

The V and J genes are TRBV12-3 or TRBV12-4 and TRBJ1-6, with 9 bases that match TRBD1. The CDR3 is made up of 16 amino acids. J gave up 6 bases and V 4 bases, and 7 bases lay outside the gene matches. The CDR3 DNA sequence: TGTGCCAGCAGTTCCGGGGGACAGGGACTTAATTCACCCCTCCACTTT. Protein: CASSSGGQGLNSPLHF.

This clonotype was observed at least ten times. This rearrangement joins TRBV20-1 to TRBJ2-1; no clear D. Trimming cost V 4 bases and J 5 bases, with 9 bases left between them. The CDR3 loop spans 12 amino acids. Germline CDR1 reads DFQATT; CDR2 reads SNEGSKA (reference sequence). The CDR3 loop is CSATFIDNEQFF. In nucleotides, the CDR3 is TGCAGTGCTACTTTTATAGACAATGAGCAGTTCTTC.

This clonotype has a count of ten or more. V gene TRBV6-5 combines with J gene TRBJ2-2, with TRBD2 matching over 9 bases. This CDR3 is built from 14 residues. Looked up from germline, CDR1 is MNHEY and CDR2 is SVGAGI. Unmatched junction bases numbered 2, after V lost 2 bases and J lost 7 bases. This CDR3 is CASSYGTSYGELFF. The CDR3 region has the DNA TGTGCCAGCAGTTACGGGACTAGCTACGGGGAGCTGTTTTTT.

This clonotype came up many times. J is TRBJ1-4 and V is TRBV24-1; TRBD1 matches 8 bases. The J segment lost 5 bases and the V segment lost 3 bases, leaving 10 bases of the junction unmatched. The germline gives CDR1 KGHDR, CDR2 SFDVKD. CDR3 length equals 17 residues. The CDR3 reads CATSDPAAGQENEKLFF. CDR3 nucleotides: TGTGCCACCAGTGATCCCGCGGCGGGACAGGAGAATGAAAAACTGTTTTTT.

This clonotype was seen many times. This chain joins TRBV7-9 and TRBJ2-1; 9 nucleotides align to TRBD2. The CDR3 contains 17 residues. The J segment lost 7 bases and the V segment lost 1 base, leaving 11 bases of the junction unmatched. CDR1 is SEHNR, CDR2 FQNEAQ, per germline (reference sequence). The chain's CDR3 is CASSLGALGTSRNEQFF. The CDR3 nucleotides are TGTGCCAGCAGCTTAGGGGCCCTAGGGACTAGCCGGAATGAGCAGTTCTTC. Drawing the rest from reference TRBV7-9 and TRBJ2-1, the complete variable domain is DTGVSQNPRHKITKRGQNVTFRCDPISEHNRLYWYRQTLGQGPEFLTYFQNEAQLEKSRLLSDRFSAERPKGSFSTLEIQRTEQGDSAMYLCASSLGALGTSRNEQFFGPGTRLTVL.

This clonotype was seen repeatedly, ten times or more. The CDR3 nucleotides are TGTGCCAGCAGTTTATTGGGTAGCGGAAGCACCGGGGAGCTGTTTTTT. This encodes CASSLLGSGSTGELFF. The chain recombines TRBV28 with TRBJ2-2, with TRBD2 as a possible D gene (6 bases). The CDR3 totals 16 residues. In germline, CDR1 is MDHEN, CDR2 SYDVKM. Trimming stripped 1 base from V and 4 bases from J, with 13 bases between.

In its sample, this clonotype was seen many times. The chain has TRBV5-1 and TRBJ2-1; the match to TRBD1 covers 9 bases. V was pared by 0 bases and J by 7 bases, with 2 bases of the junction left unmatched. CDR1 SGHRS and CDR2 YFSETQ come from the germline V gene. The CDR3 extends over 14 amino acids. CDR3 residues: CASSLGDRGNEQFF. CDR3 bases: TGCGCCAGCAGCTTGGGTGACAGGGGGAATGAGCAGTTCTTC.

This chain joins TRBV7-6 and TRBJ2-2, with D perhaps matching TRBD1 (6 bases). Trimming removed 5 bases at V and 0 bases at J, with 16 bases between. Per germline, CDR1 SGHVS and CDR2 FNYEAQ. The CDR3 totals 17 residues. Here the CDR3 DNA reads TGTGCCAGCAGCCGGGGACAAAAAATAGCGAACACCGGGGAGCTGTTTTTT. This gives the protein CASSRGQKIANTGELFF.

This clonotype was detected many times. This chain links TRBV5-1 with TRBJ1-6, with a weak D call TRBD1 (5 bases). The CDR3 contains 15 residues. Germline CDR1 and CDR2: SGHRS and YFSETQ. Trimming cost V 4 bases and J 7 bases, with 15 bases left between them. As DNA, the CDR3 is TGCGCCAGCAGCCCGCCCGGGACTTCGAATTCACCCCTCCACTTT. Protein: CASSPPGTSNSPLHF. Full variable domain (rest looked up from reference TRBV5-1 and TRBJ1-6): KAGVTQTPRYLIKTRGQQVTLSCSPISGHRSVSWYQQTPGQGLQFLFEYFSETQRNKGNFPGRFSGRQFSNSRSEMNVSTLELGDSALYLCASSPPGTSNSPLHFGNGTRLTVT.

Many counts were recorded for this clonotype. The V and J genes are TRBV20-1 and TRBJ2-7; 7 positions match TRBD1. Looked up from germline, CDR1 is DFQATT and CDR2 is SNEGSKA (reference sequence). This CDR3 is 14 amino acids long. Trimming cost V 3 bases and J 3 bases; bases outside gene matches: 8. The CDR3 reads CSASWPGGFYEQYF. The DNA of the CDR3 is TGCAGTGCTAGTTGGCCAGGGGGATTCTACGAGCAGTACTTC.

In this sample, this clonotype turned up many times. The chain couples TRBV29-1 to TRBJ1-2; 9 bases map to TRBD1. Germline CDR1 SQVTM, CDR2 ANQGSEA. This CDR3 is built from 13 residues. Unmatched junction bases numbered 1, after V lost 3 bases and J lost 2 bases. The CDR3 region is CSVEGTGNYGYTF. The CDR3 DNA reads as TGCAGCGTTGAGGGGACAGGGAACTATGGCTACACCTTC.